This entry lists 3 T cell receptor beta chains sequenced from one sample in a study of blood T cell repertoires in COVID-19. TCRdb's table, derived via immunoSEQ multiplex PCR, lists solely in-frame clones and lacks some. The repertoire holds about 90,000 clones, 75% to 95% seen once, with less than 2.5% in the top ten. The specimen sequenced was peripheral blood. The receptors come from a human donor with active COVID-19. The donor label of this sample is uncertain.

The chain carries TRBV6-6 and TRBJ1-1, with D unclear. Trimming shortened V by 0 bases and J by 0 bases, and 8 bases separated the two germline ends. This CDR3 spans 15 amino acids. Germline CDR1 MNHNY, CDR2 SVGAGI (reference sequence). The CDR3 DNA reads TGTGCCAGCAGTTACTCGACCGGGGTGAACACTGAAGCTTTCTTT. This sequence encodes CASSYSTGVNTEAFF.

The chain carries TRBV19 and TRBJ2-5, with 8 bases aligning to TRBD1. The germline V gene encodes CDR1 LNHDA and CDR2 SQIVND (reference sequence). The V gene end was trimmed by 3 bases and the J gene end by 1 base; junction bases not matched to a gene: 10. This CDR3 is built from 17 residues. CDR3 region: CASSISPPGGSQETQYF. The CDR3 DNA reads TGTGCCAGTAGTATTTCCCCTCCAGGGGGCTCCCAAGAGACCCAGTACTTC.

The chain links TRBV6-6 to TRBJ2-7, with 11 nucleotides matching TRBD1. V dropped 5 bases and J dropped 1; count of bases not matched to a gene: 4. This CDR3 comprises 15 residues. CDR1 MNHNY and CDR2 SVGAGI come from the germline V gene (reference sequence). The CDR3 DNA reads TGTGCCAGCAGTGGCAGGGACAGGGGGTCCTACGAGCAGTACTTC. Protein product: CASSGRDRGSYEQYF.